Following are 3 T cell receptor beta chains from one sample sequenced in a study of blood T cell repertoires in COVID-19. The repertoire was sequenced with immunoSEQ multiplex PCR; TCRdb's copy has only in-frame clones and lacks some. The sample records 270,000 or so clones, around 91% being singletons. The sample was peripheral blood. Every receptor here comes from a woman aged 60-70 years with COVID-19, enrolled during active disease.

The chain recombines TRBV30 with TRBJ2-5; the match to TRBD2 covers 8 bases. The CDR3 is made up of 14 amino acids. The germline gives CDR1 GTSNPN, CDR2 SVGIG (reference sequence). J gave up 1 base and V 0 bases, and 1 base lay outside the gene matches. The CDR3 DNA follows: TGTGCCTGGAGTGTTAGCGGGGCCCAAGAGACCCAGTACTTC. Encoded protein: CAWSVSGAQETQYF.

The rearrangement joins TRBV4-2 to TRBJ2-1; possible D gene TRBD1, 5 bases. The V end was cut by 0 bases, the J end by 7 bases, with 10 bases between. Germline V gene data show CDR1 as LGHNA and CDR2 as YNFKEQ. The CDR3 extends over 14 amino acids. In DNA, the CDR3 is TGTGCCAGCAGCCAAGACAGGGTGTGGAATGAGCAGTTCTTC. Amino acids: CASSQDRVWNEQFF.

J is TRBJ2-2 and V is TRBV29-1, with a weak D call TRBD2 (5 bases). V was clipped by 4 bases and J by 7 bases, with 10 bases between them. Germline lookup yields CDR1 SQVTM and CDR2 ANQGSEA. The CDR3 length is 12 residues. The chain's CDR3 is CSVGERDGELFF. CDR3 sequence (DNA): TGCAGCGTTGGTGAGAGGGACGGGGAGCTGTTTTTT.